These 27 T cell receptor beta chains share one sample of origin, sequenced in a study of blood T cell repertoires in COVID-19. Sequencing was performed with immunoSEQ multiplex PCR; in TCRdb, only in-frame clones are kept and a portion is missing. The sample carries hundreds of thousands of clones, approximately 85% recorded once. Sample: peripheral blood. The origin of the receptors is a man aged 50 or older with COVID-19, enrolled during active disease.

This sequence joins TRBV5-1 and TRBJ1-1; 9 bases fit TRBD1. CDR3 size: 14 residues. Germline V gives CDR1 SGHRS, CDR2 YFSETQ. V shed 1 base and J 5 bases; nucleotides not matched to a gene: 3. CDR3 sequence (DNA): TGCGCCAGCAGCTTGACAGGGGGCGAGACTGAAGCTTTCTTT. Protein sequence: CASSLTGGETEAFF.

The chain links TRBV5-4 to TRBJ2-5; TRBD1 matches at 8 bases. J gave up 5 bases and V 0 bases, and 12 bases lay outside the gene matches. The CDR3 is made up of 17 amino acids. Germline CDR1 is SGHNT and CDR2 is YYREEE (reference sequence). The CDR3 DNA sequence: TGTGCCAGCAGCTTGGGAGGGTTTGCAGGGGGCGCGGAGACCCAGTACTTC. Translation: CASSLGGFAGGAETQYF.

The chain has TRBV5-6 and TRBJ1-2, with D tentatively TRBD1 (5 bases). The V gene lost 0 bases and the J gene lost 4 bases, with 7 bases spanning the gap. CDR3 length: 13 amino acids. CDR1 is SGHDT and CDR2 is YYEEEE in the germline V gene. The CDR3 DNA is TGTGCCAGCAGCTTGGGCAGGGTCTATGGCTACACCTTC. This sequence encodes CASSLGRVYGYTF. Supplemented by reference TRBV5-6 and TRBJ1-2, the full variable domain reads DAGVTQSPTHLIKTRGQQVTLRCSPKSGHDTVSWYQQALGQGPQFIFQYYEEEERQRGNFPDRFSGHQFPNYSSELNVNALLLGDSALYLCASSLGRVYGYTFGSGTRLTVV.

V gene TRBV10-2 combines with J gene TRBJ1-3; D is uncertain. Germline V gene sequence: CDR1 WSHSY, CDR2 SAAADI. The CDR3 has 15 residues. The ends were cut back, 2 bases at V and 0 bases at J, with 8 bases in the middle. DNA of the CDR3: TGCGCCAGCAGTGAGCCAGACAACTCTGGAAACACCATATATTTT. This codes for CASSEPDNSGNTIYF.

V and J are TRBV7-9 and TRBJ2-7; 8 bases match TRBD1. CDR1 and CDR2 (germline): SEHNR, FQNEAQ (reference sequence). The CDR3 sequence is 13 residues long. The V and J ends lost 5 bases and 6 bases, in that order; junction bases with no gene match: 6. In nucleotides, the CDR3 is TGTGCCAGCAGCAATGGACAGGGCCCCGAGCAGTACTTC. Translation gives CASSNGQGPEQYF.

This sequence joins TRBV5-1 and TRBJ2-5; D not certain. The germline V gene encodes CDR1 SGHRS and CDR2 YFSETQ. The CDR3 is 14 residues long. V dropped 0 bases and J dropped 2 bases, with 8 bases sitting between them. The CDR3 sequence: CASSLETSQETQYF. The CDR3 bases are TGCGCCAGCAGCTTGGAGACATCACAAGAGACCCAGTACTTC. Complete variable domain (other parts from reference TRBV5-1 and TRBJ2-5): KAGVTQTPRYLIKTRGQQVTLSCSPISGHRSVSWYQQTPGQGLQFLFEYFSETQRNKGNFPGRFSGRQFSNSRSEMNVSTLELGDSALYLCASSLETSQETQYFGPGTRLLVL.

CDR3 in amino acids: CASSLGTVNEQFF. CDR3 bases: TGTGCCAGCAGTTTGGGGACTGTGAATGAGCAGTTCTTC. This rearrangement joins TRBV12-3 or TRBV12-4 to TRBJ2-1; D is perhaps TRBD2 (6 bases). The CDR3 sequence is 13 residues long. V lost 3 bases, J lost 7 bases, and 10 bases lay in between.

This clone was counted once. J is TRBJ2-5 and V is TRBV5-1, with 8 bases fitting TRBD2. The CDR3 is made up of 15 amino acids. Germline V gene lookup returns CDR1 SGHRS and CDR2 YFSETQ. J lost 5 bases, V lost 2 bases, and 8 bases had no gene match. The CDR3 sequence is CASSFRLASAETQYF. The CDR3, as DNA: TGCGCCAGCAGCTTTCGACTAGCGAGTGCGGAGACCCAGTACTTC.

The chain couples TRBV7-8 to TRBJ2-1; 7 bases match TRBD1. Germline V CDR1 and CDR2: SGHVS, FQNEAQ. The V gene end was trimmed by 3 bases and the J gene end by 3 bases; junction bases not matched to a gene: 8. This CDR3 comprises 16 residues. CDR3 loop: CASSFQTGLRYNEQFF. The DNA of the CDR3 is TGTGCCAGCAGCTTTCAGACAGGGCTCCGCTACAATGAGCAGTTCTTC.

V usage is TRBV6-5 and J usage is TRBJ1-3; 9 bases agree with TRBD1. This CDR3 comprises 13 residues. The V segment lost 10 bases and the J segment 8 bases; nucleotides outside the gene matches: 9. Germline V lookup: CDR1 MNHEY, CDR2 SVGAGI. This CDR3 is CATRTGVVDTIYF. The DNA for the CDR3 is TGTGCCACTCGGACAGGGGTTGTGGACACCATATATTTT.

This clone turned up a few times. Additional DNA sequences in this sample encode the identical CDR3. This chain joins TRBV7-9 and TRBJ2-3, with TRBD2 matching 10 bases. This CDR3 spans 15 amino acids. The V gene's germline CDR1 is SEHNR and CDR2 FQNEAQ (reference sequence). Trimming took 5 bases from V and 1 from J; bases not matched to a gene: 3. In nucleotides, the CDR3 is TGTGCCAGCAGCCCCCTAGCGGGGGGCACAGATACGCAGTATTTT. It is translated as CASSPLAGGTDTQYF.

The gene calls are TRBV2 and TRBJ1-1, with D perhaps TRBD1 (5 bases). Germline assignment: CDR1 SNHLY and CDR2 FYNNEI. The CDR3 consists of 12 residues. Trimming took 9 bases from V and 0 from J, leaving 8 bases between them. CDR3 coding DNA: TGTGCCAGGGGACTCCTGAACACTGAAGCTTTCTTT. Protein: CARGLLNTEAFF. Supplemented by reference TRBV2 and TRBJ1-1, the full variable domain reads EPEVTQTPSHQVTQMGQEVILRCVPISNHLYFYWYRQILGQKVEFLVSFYNNEISEKSEIFDDQFSVERPDGSNFTLKIRSTKLEDSAMYFCARGLLNTEAFFGQGTRLTVV.

The chain uses TRBV9 and TRBJ2-3; possibly TRBD2 for D (5 bases). The V gene lost 1 base and the J gene lost 1 base, with 7 bases spanning the gap. This CDR3 is 14 amino acids long. The germline V gene has CDR1 SGDLS and CDR2 YYNGEE. The CDR3 nucleotides are TGTGCCAGCAGCGTATTCGGGGGCACAGATACGCAGTATTTT. This gives the protein CASSVFGGTDTQYF.

V gene TRBV30 combines with J gene TRBJ2-3; tentatively, D is TRBD2 (7 bases). Deletions cut 2 bases from V and 5 bases from J, with 14 bases between. Germline loops: CDR1 GTSNPN, CDR2 SVGIG (reference sequence). CDR3 length: 14 residues. The CDR3: CAWSPSGGQDTQYF. The CDR3 DNA is TGTGCCTGGAGTCCCTCGGGGGGACAAGATACGCAGTATTTT.

This chain uses TRBV9 with TRBJ2-1; 10 nucleotides line up with TRBD2. The CDR3 is 15 amino acids. From germline, CDR1 is SGDLS and CDR2 YYNGEE. The ends lost 3 bases at V and 2 bases at J; junction bases unmatched: 2. The CDR3 sequence is CASSGLAGTYNEQFF. CDR3 DNA sequence: TGTGCCAGCAGCGGACTAGCGGGCACCTACAATGAGCAGTTCTTC. Full variable domain (missing parts from reference TRBV9 and TRBJ2-1): DSGVTQTPKHLITATGQRVTLRCSPRSGDLSVYWYQQSLDQGLQFLIQYYNGEERAKGNILERFSAQQFPDLHSELNLSSLELGDSALYFCASSGLAGTYNEQFFGPGTRLTVL.

The sample holds one count of this clone. V and J are TRBV28 and TRBJ2-1, with D possibly matching TRBD2 (5 bases). Trimming shortened V by 3 bases and J by 10 bases, and 13 bases separated the two germline ends. The CDR3 covers 13 residues. Looked up from germline, CDR1 is MDHEN and CDR2 is SYDVKM. The CDR3 nucleotides are TGTGCCAGCAGTTTTCGGGGAACTTGGGAGCAGTTCTTC. Its protein is CASSFRGTWEQFF.

The chain combines TRBV7-6 with TRBJ2-6; the D gene is possibly TRBD1 (6 bases). With 2 bases removed from V and 2 bases from J, the gap between germline ends came to 13 bases. Germline lookup yields CDR1 SGHVS and CDR2 FNYEAQ. The CDR3 contains 17 residues. The CDR3 sequence is CASSLTTDRTGANVLTF. In DNA, the CDR3 is TGTGCCAGCAGCTTAACAACGGACAGAACTGGGGCCAACGTCCTGACTTTC.

The V call is TRBV19, the J call TRBJ2-7, with D possibly TRBD1 on 6 matching bases. From germline, CDR1 is LNHDA and CDR2 SQIVND (reference sequence). V was clipped by 3 bases and J by 3 bases, with 6 bases between them. The CDR3 is made up of 12 amino acids. The CDR3 DNA sequence: TGTGCCAGTAGTATGGACAGCTACGAGCAGTACTTC. Protein sequence: CASSMDSYEQYF. Complete variable domain (other parts from reference TRBV19 and TRBJ2-7): DGGITQSPKYLFRKEGQNVTLSCEQNLNHDAMYWYRQDPGQGLRLIYYSQIVNDFQKGDIAEGYSVSREKKESFPLTVTSAQKNPTAFYLCASSMDSYEQYFGPGTRLTVT.

This chain uses TRBV7-9 with TRBJ1-1; D perhaps matches TRBD1 (5 bases). CDR3 size: 13 residues. Looked up from germline, CDR1 is SEHNR and CDR2 is FQNEAQ (reference sequence). Trimming removed 4 bases from V and 1 base from J, with 7 bases in between. CDR3 amino acids: CASSSTGNTEAFF. Here the CDR3 DNA reads TGTGCCAGCAGCTCTACAGGGAACACTGAAGCTTTCTTT.

CDR3 nucleotide sequence: TGTGCCAGCAGTGAAGGACAGGTGAGCGAGCAGTACTTC. Residues: CASSEGQVSEQYF. The chain combines TRBV2 with TRBJ2-7; D possibly corresponds to TRBD1 (6 bases). This CDR3 region has 13 residues. Germline V gene sequence: CDR1 SNHLY, CDR2 FYNNEI. V dropped 1 base and J dropped 6 bases, with 10 bases sitting between them.

This clone occurred many times. The chain combines TRBV28 with TRBJ1-2; 10 nucleotides agree with TRBD1. The CDR3 sequence is 13 residues long. Per the germline V gene, CDR1 is MDHEN and CDR2 is SYDVKM. Germline trimming cut 6 bases from V and 8 bases from J; bases unmatched to any gene: 6. The CDR3 is CASRRQGAGGYTF. CDR3 DNA sequence: TGTGCCAGCAGACGACAGGGGGCGGGAGGCTACACCTTC.

The rearrangement joins TRBV4-3 to TRBJ2-1; D uncertain. The CDR3 loop spans 15 amino acids. V was pared by 0 bases and J by 0 bases, with 6 bases between. Germline V gives CDR1 LGHNA, CDR2 YSLEER. The CDR3 is CASSQDPTSYNEQFF. In nucleotides, the CDR3 is TGCGCCAGCAGCCAAGATCCTACCTCCTACAATGAGCAGTTCTTC.

By proportion, this clone is medium-sized. The rearrangement uses TRBV7-9 and TRBJ2-2; D gene ambiguous. There are 14 residues in the CDR3. Germline assignment: CDR1 SEHNR and CDR2 FQNEAQ (reference sequence). V shed 3 bases and J shed 6 bases, with 11 bases lying between them. The CDR3 here is CASSFGLGAGELFF. The DNA for the CDR3 is TGTGCCAGCAGCTTCGGGTTAGGAGCCGGGGAGCTGTTTTTT.

This chain links TRBV14 with TRBJ2-2; no definite D call. V lost 0 bases and J lost 1, with 6 bases in between. Germline CDR1 SGHDN, CDR2 FVKESK. The CDR3 consists of 15 residues. CDR3 protein: CASSQERMNTGELFF. The CDR3 DNA sequence: TGTGCCAGCAGCCAAGAGCGGATGAACACCGGGGAGCTGTTTTTT.

V usage is TRBV4-3 and J usage is TRBJ1-2; a weak D match, TRBD1 (5 bases). Trimming pared 0 bases from V and 3 bases from J, leaving 17 bases between. This CDR3 has 17 residues. CDR1 is LGHNA and CDR2 is YSLEER in the germline V gene. CDR3 protein: CASSQDLLPGRDYGYTF. The CDR3 nucleotides are TGCGCCAGCAGCCAAGACCTTCTCCCAGGGAGGGACTATGGCTACACCTTC.

The chain has TRBV4-2 and TRBJ2-7; 7 bases align to TRBD2. V dropped 9 bases and J dropped 2; count of bases not matched to a gene: 7. CDR1 and CDR2 from the germline V gene are LGHNA and YNFKEQ. This CDR3 has 13 amino acids. CDR3 sequence reads: CARPTSRPYEQYF. The CDR3 region has the DNA TGTGCCAGACCGACTAGCAGGCCCTACGAGCAGTACTTC.

This clone was seen only once. This chain uses TRBV19 with TRBJ2-2; D remains ambiguous. Germline values: CDR1 LNHDA, CDR2 SQIVND (reference sequence). The CDR3 is 15 amino acids. Trimming removed 1 base from V and 1 base from J, with 7 bases in between. The CDR3 DNA sequence: TGTGCCAGTAGTATAGGACAACAGAACACCGGGGAGCTGTTTTTT. Amino acid sequence: CASSIGQQNTGELFF.